This passage covers 31 T cell receptor beta chains from one sample sequenced in a study of graft-versus-host responses after intestinal transplantation. Method: immunoSEQ multiplex PCR; TCRdb's copy keeps in-frame clones and lacks some. The data show over 35,000 clones, with about 89% seen just once and under 2.5% held by the top ten. Specimen: PBMCs, collected approximately 300 days after intestinal transplant. Receptors were obtained from a human patient who received an intestinal transplant, so some T cells may come from the graft donor.

The V call is TRBV11-2, the J call TRBJ1-4; no firm D call. The CDR3 runs to 13 residues. V dropped 3 bases and J dropped 3 bases, with 5 bases sitting between them. Germline CDR1 reads SGHAT; CDR2 reads FQNNGV. The CDR3, as DNA: TGTGCCAGCAGCTTCGGGGCTAATGAAAAACTGTTTTTT. It specifies CASSFGANEKLFF.

V gene TRBV13 combines with J gene TRBJ2-3; 12 positions match TRBD2. Germline V gene sequence: CDR1 PRHDT, CDR2 FYEKMQ (reference sequence). With V trimmed by 4 bases and J by 2 bases, 4 bases remained unmatched. The CDR3 covers 16 residues. The CDR3 DNA sequence: TGTGCCAGCAGCTCTAGACTAGCGGGGGACACAGATACGCAGTATTTT. Protein product: CASSSRLAGDTDTQYF.

The chain joins TRBV15 to TRBJ2-1; no reliable D call. CDR3 size: 12 residues. From germline, CDR1 is LNHNV and CDR2 YYDKDF (reference sequence). V lost 1 base, J lost 15 bases, and 13 bases lay in between. The CDR3 DNA reads as TGTGCCACCAGCAGAGCACCCTCAATTCTGTTCTTC. This codes for CATSRAPSILFF.

This chain connects TRBV11-1 to TRBJ2-2; D is unclear. CDR3 length equals 12 residues. V lost 5 bases and J lost 3, with 4 bases in between. CDR1 SGHAT and CDR2 FQDESV come from the germline V gene (reference sequence). CDR3 coding DNA: TGTGCCAGCAGCATTTACACCGGGGAGCTGTTTTTT. The encoded protein is CASSIYTGELFF.

This clone was observed a single time. This chain links TRBV4-1 with TRBJ2-7; 7 bases are a match to TRBD1. Unmatched junction bases numbered 3, after V lost 4 bases and J lost 0 bases. The CDR3 contains 14 residues. Germline CDR1 MGHRA, CDR2 YSYEKL. The CDR3 DNA reads TGCGCCAGCAGCCTAGACAGGGTCTCCTACGAGCAGTACTTC. It is translated as CASSLDRVSYEQYF.

This clone was picked up one time. This rearrangement joins TRBV6-1 to TRBJ1-1; TRBD1 matches 9 bases. Losses at the gene ends were 7 bases for V and 0 bases for J; bases not matched to a gene: 6. Germline CDR1 and CDR2: MNHNS and SASEGT. CDR3 length equals 15 residues. The CDR3 DNA reads TGTGCCAGCACCCGACAGGGGGGATTGAACACTGAAGCTTTCTTT. This gives the protein CASTRQGGLNTEAFF.

The chain links TRBV5-1 to TRBJ2-3; tentative D call: TRBD2 (6 bases). Germline V gene sequence: CDR1 SGHRS, CDR2 YFSETQ. The CDR3 loop spans 15 amino acids. Trimming took 0 bases from V and 2 from J, leaving 10 bases between them. CDR3 sequence (DNA): TGCGCCAGCAGCTTGGGCGGGGTGGCCACAGATACGCAGTATTTT. Amino acid sequence: CASSLGGVATDTQYF.

The chain has TRBV18 and TRBJ2-6; D could derive from TRBD1 or TRBD2 (5 bases each). V was clipped by 5 bases and J by 2 bases, with 19 bases between them. Germline V gene data show CDR1 as KGHSH and CDR2 as LQKENI. This CDR3 contains 18 residues. CDR3 in amino acids: CASSSAPGRWTGANVLTF. The CDR3 nucleotides are TGTGCCAGCTCATCCGCCCCGGGACGGTGGACTGGGGCCAACGTCCTGACTTTC. The whole variable domain, remainder taken from reference TRBV18 and TRBJ2-6, is NAGVMQNPRHLVRRRGQEARLRCSPMKGHSHVYWYRQLPEEGLKFMVYLQKENIIDESGMPKERFSAEFPKEGPSILRIQQVVRGDSAAYFCASSSAPGRWTGANVLTFGAGSRLTVL.

The chain couples TRBV5-1 to TRBJ2-1; the D gene is possibly TRBD1 (5 bases). The V end lost 0 bases, the J end lost 6 bases, and 19 bases lay between the germline ends. Germline-derived CDR1 and CDR2 are SGHRS and YFSETQ. The CDR3 contains 17 residues. The CDR3 DNA sequence: TGCGCCAGCAGCTTGGATTCGATGACAGACAGCGCCAATGAGCAGTTCTTC. Translating gives CASSLDSMTDSANEQFF.

The chain combines TRBV2 with TRBJ2-1; D gene unclear. Trimming removed 4 bases from V and 8 bases from J, with 18 bases in between. The CDR3 has 15 residues. From germline, CDR1 is SNHLY and CDR2 FYNNEI. The CDR3 nucleotides are TGTGCCAGCAGTGGATTCGGCACCCAGTCGTATGAGCAGTTCTTC. Its protein product is CASSGFGTQSYEQFF.

In this sample, this clone turned up a few times. The chain links TRBV2 to TRBJ2-3, with 8 bases identical to TRBD1. Trimming removed 6 bases from V and 4 bases from J; junction bases left unmatched: 6. Germline-derived CDR1 and CDR2 are SNHLY and FYNNEI. The CDR3 is 14 amino acids. The CDR3 sequence is CASRRQGTSDTQYF. Here the CDR3 DNA reads TGTGCCAGCAGGAGACAGGGGACTTCAGATACGCAGTATTTT.

This sequence joins TRBV4-3 and TRBJ1-1; D unclear. Per germline, CDR1 LGHNA and CDR2 YSLEER. The V and J ends lost 2 bases and 5 bases respectively, with 12 bases between them. The CDR3 has 14 amino acids. This CDR3 is CASSQPYQFTEAFF. CDR3 nucleotides: TGCGCCAGCAGCCAACCCTACCAGTTTACTGAAGCTTTCTTT.

The gene calls are TRBV5-1 and TRBJ2-3; TRBD2 is a possible D gene (5 bases). This CDR3 contains 16 residues. Germline lookup yields CDR1 SGHRS and CDR2 YFSETQ. Trimming removed 4 bases at V and 1 base at J, with 16 bases between. The CDR3 nucleotides read TGCGCCAGCAGCCCCACCTCAGCGGCCCGCACAGATACGCAGTATTTT. Translating gives CASSPTSAARTDTQYF.

This clone appeared once. J is TRBJ2-1 and V is TRBV6-4; 7 positions agree with TRBD2. The CDR3 length is 16 residues. The ends lost 4 bases at V and 0 bases at J; junction bases unmatched: 6. CDR1 MRHNA and CDR2 SNTAGT come from the germline V gene. The CDR3 spells CASSVSAGSSYNEQFF. CDR3 nucleotides: TGTGCCAGCAGTGTTTCAGCGGGAAGCTCCTACAATGAGCAGTTCTTC.

The chain links TRBV5-1 to TRBJ1-1, with D tentatively TRBD1 (5 bases). Germline V CDR1 and CDR2: SGHRS, YFSETQ. Trimming removed 0 bases from V and 7 bases from J, with 10 bases in between. There are 13 residues in the CDR3. In DNA form, the CDR3 reads TGCGCCAGCAGCTTGGGGTGGGGGGATGAAGCTTTCTTT. Encoded protein: CASSLGWGDEAFF. Full variable domain (rest looked up from reference TRBV5-1 and TRBJ1-1): KAGVTQTPRYLIKTRGQQVTLSCSPISGHRSVSWYQQTPGQGLQFLFEYFSETQRNKGNFPGRFSGRQFSNSRSEMNVSTLELGDSALYLCASSLGWGDEAFFGQGTRLTVV.

This clone was observed once. The J gene is TRBJ2-7, the V gene TRBV11-1, with 11 positions matching TRBD1. CDR3 length equals 15 residues. The germline V gene has CDR1 SGHAT and CDR2 FQDESV (reference sequence). V gave up 0 bases and J gave up 5 bases; unmatched junction bases: 3. In nucleotides, the CDR3 is TGTGCCAGCAGCTTAGCGGACAGGGGGCCTGACGAGCAGTACTTC. This translates into CASSLADRGPDEQYF.

The CDR3 DNA sequence: TGCGCCAGCCAGGACAGTAGCAATCAGCCCCAGCATTTT. This translates into CASQDSSNQPQHF. The V call is TRBV10-2, the J call TRBJ1-5; weak D call: TRBD1 (6 bases). Trimming took off 8 bases at V and 0 bases at J, with 8 bases between the two ends. The CDR3 has 13 residues. The V gene's germline CDR1 is WSHSY and CDR2 SAAADI.

The chain recombines TRBV4-3 with TRBJ2-7; TRBD2 might be the D (5 bases). The CDR3 length is 18 residues. Deletions cut 0 bases from V and 1 base from J, with 19 bases between. Germline lookup yields CDR1 LGHNA and CDR2 YSLEER. The CDR3 loop reads CASSQELGSGINSYEQYF. CDR3 nucleotide sequence: TGCGCCAGCAGCCAAGAATTAGGGTCCGGGATCAATTCCTACGAGCAGTACTTC.

The CDR3 is CASSFDRAYEQYF. CDR3 DNA: TGCGCCAGCAGCTTCGACAGGGCGTACGAGCAGTACTTC. The J gene is TRBJ2-5, the V gene TRBV4-1; 7 bases agree with TRBD1. The J call may be mistaken, given a closer DNA end match to TRBJ2-7. The CDR3 has 13 amino acids. Germline V lookup: CDR1 MGHRA, CDR2 YSYEKL.

J is TRBJ2-7 and V is TRBV2, with TRBD2 matching 12 bases. The V segment lost 5 bases and the J segment 2 bases; nucleotides outside the gene matches: 4. This CDR3 spans 15 amino acids. Germline CDR1 and CDR2: SNHLY and FYNNEI. The CDR3 nucleotides read TGTGCCAGCAGTCTAGCGGGGGGGCCCGCCTACGAGCAGTACTTC. The encoded protein is CASSLAGGPAYEQYF.

This clone was seen a single time. The chain recombines TRBV5-1 with TRBJ2-3; tentatively, D is TRBD1 or TRBD2 (5 bases each). Trimming removed 0 bases from V and 3 bases from J, with 8 bases in between. Germline CDR1 is SGHRS and CDR2 is YFSETQ. CDR3 length: 14 residues. CDR3 residues: CASSLDGGTDTQYF. CDR3 in DNA: TGCGCCAGCAGCTTGGATGGGGGAACAGATACGCAGTATTTT.

The rearrangement links TRBV7-2 to TRBJ2-3; D remains unclear. The CDR3 is made up of 15 amino acids. V gave up 2 bases and J gave up 2 bases, with 11 bases separating them. Germline CDR1 SGHTA, CDR2 FQGNSA. Here the CDR3 reads CASSLIWQNTDTQYF. CDR3 in DNA: TGTGCCAGCAGCTTAATATGGCAGAACACAGATACGCAGTATTTT. Complete variable domain (other parts from reference TRBV7-2 and TRBJ2-3): GAGVSQSPSNKVTEKGKDVELRCDPISGHTALYWYRQSLGQGLEFLIYFQGNSAPDKSGLPSDRFSAERTGGSVSTLTIQRTQQEDSAVYLCASSLIWQNTDTQYFGPGTRLTVL.

The chain couples TRBV2 to TRBJ1-2, with no clear D. The CDR3 loop spans 10 amino acids. Trimming pared 8 bases from V and 11 bases from J, leaving 12 bases between. CDR1 is SNHLY, CDR2 FYNNEI, per germline. The CDR3 bases are TGTGCCAGCCCTAACTTGGGGTACACCTTC. Amino acids: CASPNLGYTF.

The chain employs TRBV6-5 and TRBJ2-5; TRBD1 matches at 11 bases. Germline CDR1 and CDR2: MNHEY and SVGAGI. The CDR3 runs to 16 residues. V lost 3 bases to trimming and J lost 6 bases; unmatched junction nucleotides: 9. DNA of the CDR3: TGTGCCAGCAGTTATCCCCCGGGACAGGGGGAAAAGACCCAGTACTTC. As protein: CASSYPPGQGEKTQYF.

V is TRBV18 and J is TRBJ1-2; no definite D call. The CDR3 consists of 12 residues. The V end lost 2 bases, the J end lost 5 bases, and 6 bases lay between the germline ends. Germline CDR1 is KGHSH and CDR2 is LQKENI. The DNA of the CDR3 is TGTGCCAGCTCACCAAACGGGTATGGCTACACCTTC. Protein product: CASSPNGYGYTF. The full variable domain, completed using reference TRBV18 and TRBJ1-2, is NAGVMQNPRHLVRRRGQEARLRCSPMKGHSHVYWYRQLPEEGLKFMVYLQKENIIDESGMPKERFSAEFPKEGPSILRIQQVVRGDSAAYFCASSPNGYGYTFGSGTRLTVV.

The CDR3 sequence is CASSYSARPEQYF. For the CDR3, the DNA is TGTGCCAGCAGTTACTCTGCCCGACCCGAGCAGTACTTC. This rearrangement joins TRBV6-5 to TRBJ2-7, with D unclear. This CDR3 is 13 amino acids long. Trimming took off 0 bases at V and 6 bases at J, with 9 bases between the two ends. Germline V CDR1 and CDR2: MNHEY, SVGAGI.

The chain couples TRBV2 to TRBJ2-7; tentative D call: TRBD2 (6 bases). This CDR3 contains 11 residues. From germline, CDR1 is SNHLY and CDR2 FYNNEI. The germline V and J ends were trimmed by 6 bases and 3 bases, with 6 bases remaining between them. The CDR3 spells CASRRDYEQYF. DNA of the CDR3: TGTGCCAGCAGGCGGGACTACGAGCAGTACTTC.

The chain couples TRBV6-5 to TRBJ2-7, with 10 bases aligning to TRBD2. V was pared by 0 bases and J by 3 bases, with 2 bases of the junction left unmatched. CDR1 and CDR2 from the germline V gene are MNHEY and SVGAGI. The CDR3 runs 15 residues. In DNA, the CDR3 is TGTGCCAGCAGTTACTCCGGGACTAGCGTCTACGAGCAGTACTTC. Residues: CASSYSGTSVYEQYF.

This clone showed up just once. V gene TRBV28 combines with J gene TRBJ1-2, with D unclear. Germline values: CDR1 MDHEN, CDR2 SYDVKM. The CDR3 runs to 11 residues. V dropped 1 base and J dropped 8 bases, with 5 bases sitting between them. This CDR3 is CASSLFRGYTF. The CDR3 DNA reads TGTGCCAGCAGTTTATTTAGGGGCTACACCTTC.

V is TRBV7-8 and J is TRBJ2-7, with TRBD2 matching over 9 bases. CDR3 length: 19 residues. CDR1 SGHVS and CDR2 FQNEAQ come from the germline V gene. The ends lost 3 bases at V and 0 bases at J; junction bases unmatched: 15. CDR3 sequence: CASSFRWASGKGNSYEQYF. The CDR3 nucleotides read TGTGCCAGCAGCTTTCGGTGGGCTAGCGGGAAGGGAAACTCCTACGAGCAGTACTTC.

The chain employs TRBV7-3 and TRBJ2-1; 11 bases match TRBD2. V lost 5 bases and J lost 8; bases outside the gene matches: 11. CDR1 SGHTA and CDR2 FQGTGA come from the germline V gene. The CDR3 totals 16 residues. CDR3 DNA sequence: TGTGCCAGCAGCCTTGGGACTAGCGGTTCTGGCGATGAGCAGTTCTTC. Protein product: CASSLGTSGSGDEQFF. The whole variable domain, remainder taken from reference TRBV7-3 and TRBJ2-1, is GAGVSQTPSNKVTEKGKYVELRCDPISGHTALYWYRQSLGQGPEFLIYFQGTGAADDSGLPNDRFFAVRPEGSVSTLKIQRTERGDSAVYLCASSLGTSGSGDEQFFGPGTRLTVL.